Below are 14 T cell receptor beta chains sequenced from a single sample in a study of T-cell reconstitution after alpha-beta-depleted transplantation in children. Unique molecular identifiers were used in preparing the TCRbeta library. TCRdb recomputed calls from the PCR reads with MiXCR, one row per CDR3 protein. This table holds over 200,000 distinct CDR3 sequences, under 13% found once. The sample consisted of PBMCs, taken before TCRalphabeta/CD19-depleted stem cell transplant. The origin of the receptors is a child under three years old with acute myeloid leukemia, due to receive a stem cell transplant.

In this sample, this clonotype turned up many times. V is TRBV7-9 and J is TRBJ1-1; D is possibly TRBD1 (5 bases). Germline values: CDR1 SEHNR, CDR2 FQNEAQ (reference sequence). This CDR3 comprises 12 residues. V was clipped by 1 base and J by 8 bases, with 8 bases between them. CDR3 nucleotides: TGTGCCAGCAGCTTAGAGGGGTTAGAAGCTTTCTTT. This sequence encodes CASSLEGLEAFF.

This clonotype was picked up many times. The rearrangement uses TRBV29-1 and TRBJ2-5; D is unclear. Germline assignment: CDR1 SQVTM and CDR2 ANQGSEA. The CDR3 sequence is 13 residues long. Trimming cost V 2 bases and J 1 base, with 8 bases left between them. Here the CDR3 DNA reads TGCAGCGTTGAAAGGGCTCCCCAAGAGACCCAGTACTTC. Translation: CSVERAPQETQYF.

This clonotype was found many times. The chain has TRBV29-1 and TRBJ2-3, with D perhaps matching TRBD1 or TRBD2 (5 bases each). Trimming pared 6 bases from V and 2 bases from J, leaving 12 bases between. Germline V gene sequence: CDR1 SQVTM, CDR2 ANQGSEA. This CDR3 is 13 amino acids long. The CDR3 region is CSVGRDDTDTQYF. The CDR3 region has the DNA TGCAGCGTGGGCAGGGACGACACAGATACGCAGTATTTT.

This clonotype was recorded many times. The chain joins TRBV29-1 to TRBJ2-1; 9 bases agree with TRBD1. The CDR3 contains 14 residues. The junction had 12 bases not matched to a gene; V was cut back by 3 bases and J by 12 bases. Germline lookup yields CDR1 SQVTM and CDR2 ANQGSEA. The CDR3 DNA sequence: TGCAGCGTTGACCGGGACAGGGAAGATTGGGCGCAGTTCTTC. Protein product: CSVDRDREDWAQFF.

This clonotype was seen ten or more times. The chain employs TRBV29-1 and TRBJ2-1; 7 bases match TRBD1. This CDR3 contains 15 residues. V lost 1 base to trimming and J lost 0 bases; unmatched junction nucleotides: 3. Germline V gene data show CDR1 as SQVTM and CDR2 as ANQGSEA. The CDR3 reads CSVEATGVSYNEQFF. CDR3 DNA sequence: TGCAGCGTTGAAGCAACAGGGGTCTCCTACAATGAGCAGTTCTTC.

This clonotype was found many times. V is TRBV29-1 and J is TRBJ1-2, with D unresolved. CDR1 SQVTM and CDR2 ANQGSEA come from the germline V gene. V was cut by 6 bases and J by 2 bases, with 10 bases left in between. The CDR3 runs 12 residues. CDR3 DNA: TGCAGCGTATCCCGGTCGAACTATGGCTACACCTTC. Translating gives CSVSRSNYGYTF.

Regarding this clonotype: A junction end diverges from the germline sequence, so it may reflect a read error. V gene TRBV5-1 combines with J gene TRBJ2-3; D gene uncertain. Germline CDR1 reads SGHRS; CDR2 reads YFSETQ. CDR3 length: 12 residues. The CDR3 DNA reads as TGCTCCAGCAGCTACCTAACAGATACGCAGTATTTT. It translates to CSSSYLTDTQYF.

V and J are TRBV5-5 and TRBJ2-1; 9 bases fit TRBD2. V lost 3 bases, J lost 6 bases, and 10 bases stayed unmatched. The germline V gene has CDR1 SGHKS and CDR2 YYEKEE (reference sequence). This CDR3 is built from 16 residues. The CDR3: CASSSVAGGGANEQFF. The CDR3 bases are TGTGCCAGCAGCTCCGTGGCGGGAGGGGGGGCCAATGAGCAGTTCTTC.

This clonotype occurred many times. The gene calls are TRBV20-1 and TRBJ1-5, with a possible D match to TRBD1 (6 bases). Trimming cost V 6 bases and J 2 bases, with 11 bases left between them. CDR3 size: 13 residues. Germline CDR1 DFQATT, CDR2 SNEGSKA (reference sequence). The CDR3, as DNA: TGCAGTGCCGAGGGGGGGGGCAATCAGCCCCAGCATTTT. Translating it yields CSAEGGGNQPQHF.

In the case of this clonotype: The junction departs from the called germline gene at one end, perhaps through a read error. V is TRBV6-5 and J is TRBJ2-7; 8 nucleotides line up with TRBD2. The CDR3 loop spans 15 amino acids. Looked up from germline, CDR1 is MNHEY and CDR2 is SVGAGI. The CDR3 DNA reads as TGTGCCAACAGTTACTCGGGGGGGGAGGCATACGAGCAGTACTTC. Its protein is CANSYSGGEAYEQYF.

For this clonotype: A clone one base away is much larger, so this may be a read error. CDR3 protein: CASSIPTGLTDTQSF. The CDR3 nucleotides are TGTGCCAGCAGCATCCCGACAGGGTTGACAGATACGCAGTCTTTT. This chain links TRBV5-5 with TRBJ2-3; TRBD1 aligns across 7 bases. The CDR3 has 15 amino acids. CDR1 is SGHKS and CDR2 is YYEKEE in the germline V gene (reference sequence).

This clonotype was recorded at least ten times. The J gene is TRBJ2-1, the V gene TRBV12-3 or TRBV12-4; TRBD2 matches 8 bases. The CDR3 has 16 residues. Trimming at V came to 3 bases and at J to 4 bases, leaving 8 bases not matched to a gene. DNA for the CDR3: TGTGCCAGCAGTTTTGGAGCGGGAGTAAATTACAATGAGCAGTTCTTC. Protein: CASSFGAGVNYNEQFF.

Worth noting for this clonotype: This may be a read error, as it is one base from a much larger clone. This chain uses TRBV12-3 or TRBV12-4 with TRBJ2-2; 8 bases map to TRBD2. With V trimmed by 10 bases and J by 0 bases, 16 bases remained unmatched. CDR3 length: 18 residues. The CDR3 DNA is TGTGCCATCAGGGGCCCGGGAGGGTATCTCGCGAACACCGGGGAGCTGTTTTTT. Protein product: CAIRGPGGYLANTGELFF.

This clonotype was picked up many times. The rearrangement joins TRBV29-1 to TRBJ2-3, with D tentatively TRBD1 (5 bases). Trimming pared 1 base from V and 4 bases from J, leaving 9 bases between. This CDR3 comprises 13 residues. CDR1 SQVTM and CDR2 ANQGSEA come from the germline V gene. CDR3 coding DNA: TGCAGCGTTGAAGGGGGCGTCTCAGATACGCAGTATTTT. Translation gives CSVEGGVSDTQYF.